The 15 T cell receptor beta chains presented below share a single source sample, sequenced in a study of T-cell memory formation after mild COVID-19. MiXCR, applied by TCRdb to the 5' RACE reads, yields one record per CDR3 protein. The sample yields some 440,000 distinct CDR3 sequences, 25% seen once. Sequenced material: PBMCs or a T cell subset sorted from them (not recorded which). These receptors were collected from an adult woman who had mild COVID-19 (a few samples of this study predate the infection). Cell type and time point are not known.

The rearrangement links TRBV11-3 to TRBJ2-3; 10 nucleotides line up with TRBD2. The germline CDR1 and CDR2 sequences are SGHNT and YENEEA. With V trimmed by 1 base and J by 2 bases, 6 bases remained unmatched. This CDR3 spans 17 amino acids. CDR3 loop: CASSLGPLAGDTDTQYF. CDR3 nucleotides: TGTGCCAGCAGCTTAGGGCCTCTAGCGGGGGACACAGATACGCAGTATTTT.

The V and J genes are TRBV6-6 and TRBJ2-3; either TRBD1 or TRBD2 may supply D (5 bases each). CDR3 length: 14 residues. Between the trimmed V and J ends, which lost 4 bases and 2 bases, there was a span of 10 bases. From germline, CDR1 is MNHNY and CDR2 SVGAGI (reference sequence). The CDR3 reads CASSSQGVTDTQYF. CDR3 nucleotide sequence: TGTGCCAGCAGTTCCCAGGGAGTCACAGATACGCAGTATTTT.

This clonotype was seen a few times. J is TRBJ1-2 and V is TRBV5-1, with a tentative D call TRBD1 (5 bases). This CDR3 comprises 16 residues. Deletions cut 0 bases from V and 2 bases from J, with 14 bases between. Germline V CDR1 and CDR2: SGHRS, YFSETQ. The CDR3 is CASSLAQGTVNYGYTF. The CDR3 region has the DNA TGCGCCAGCAGCTTGGCCCAGGGCACCGTCAACTATGGCTACACCTTC.

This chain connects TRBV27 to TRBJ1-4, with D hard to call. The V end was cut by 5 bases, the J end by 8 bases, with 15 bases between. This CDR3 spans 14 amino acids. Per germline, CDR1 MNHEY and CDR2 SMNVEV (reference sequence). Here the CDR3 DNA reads TGTGCCAGCAGTCTTAGTCCCCTTCAGGAAAAACTGTTTTTT. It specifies CASSLSPLQEKLFF.

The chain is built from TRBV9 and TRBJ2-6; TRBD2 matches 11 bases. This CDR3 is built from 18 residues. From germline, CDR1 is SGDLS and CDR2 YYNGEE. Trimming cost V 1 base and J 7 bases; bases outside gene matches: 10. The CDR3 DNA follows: TGTGCCAGCAGCGTAAATCTAGCGGGAGGACTTACTGCCAACGTCCTGACTTTC. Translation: CASSVNLAGGLTANVLTF.

This CDR3 reads CASSEDVANTGELFF. Here the CDR3 DNA reads TGTGCCAGCAGTGAAGACGTCGCGAACACCGGGGAGCTGTTTTTT. V is TRBV2 and J is TRBJ2-2; D remains unclear. Trimming took 1 base from V and 0 from J, leaving 6 bases between them. Germline lookup yields CDR1 SNHLY and CDR2 FYNNEI. CDR3 length equals 15 residues.

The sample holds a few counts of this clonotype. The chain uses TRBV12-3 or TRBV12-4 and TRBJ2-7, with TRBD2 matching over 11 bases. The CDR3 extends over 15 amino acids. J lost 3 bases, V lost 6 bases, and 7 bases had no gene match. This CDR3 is CASSMTSGAFYEQYF. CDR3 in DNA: TGTGCCAGCAGCATGACTAGCGGGGCGTTCTACGAGCAGTACTTC.

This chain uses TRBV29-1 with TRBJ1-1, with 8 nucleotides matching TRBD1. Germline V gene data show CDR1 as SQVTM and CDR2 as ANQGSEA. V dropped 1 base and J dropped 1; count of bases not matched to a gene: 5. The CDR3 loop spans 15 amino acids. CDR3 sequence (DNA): TGCAGCGTTGAAGGTCAGGGGGCTACGAACACTGAAGCTTTCTTT. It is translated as CSVEGQGATNTEAFF.

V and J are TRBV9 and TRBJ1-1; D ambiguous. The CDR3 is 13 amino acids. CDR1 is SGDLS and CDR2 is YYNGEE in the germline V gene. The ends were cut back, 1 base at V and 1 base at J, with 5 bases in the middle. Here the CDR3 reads CASSVSENTEAFF. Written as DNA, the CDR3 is TGTGCCAGCAGCGTATCAGAGAACACTGAAGCTTTCTTT.

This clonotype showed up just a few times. For the CDR3, the DNA is TGTGCCACCAGTGATCCTTTAGCGGGAGGGCCGAATCCAAATGAGCAGTTCTTC. This translates into CATSDPLAGGPNPNEQFF. The J gene is TRBJ2-1, the V gene TRBV24-1; TRBD2 agrees at 11 bases. J was trimmed by 7 bases and V by 3 bases; bases with no gene match: 13. Per germline, CDR1 KGHDR and CDR2 SFDVKD. The CDR3 has 18 amino acids.

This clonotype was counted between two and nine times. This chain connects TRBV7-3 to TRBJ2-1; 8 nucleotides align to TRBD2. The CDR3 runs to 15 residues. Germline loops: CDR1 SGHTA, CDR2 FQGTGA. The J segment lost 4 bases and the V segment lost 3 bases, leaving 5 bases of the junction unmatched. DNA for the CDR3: TGTGCCAGCAGCTTTGGGTCTAGCGGGTACAATGAGCAGTTCTTC. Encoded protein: CASSFGSSGYNEQFF.

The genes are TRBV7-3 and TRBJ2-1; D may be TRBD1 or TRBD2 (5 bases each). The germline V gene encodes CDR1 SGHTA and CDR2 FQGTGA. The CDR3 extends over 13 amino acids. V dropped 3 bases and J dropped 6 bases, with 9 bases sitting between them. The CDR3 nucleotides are TGTGCCAGCAGCTTCGGGACCCCCAATGAGCAGTTCTTC. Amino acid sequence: CASSFGTPNEQFF.

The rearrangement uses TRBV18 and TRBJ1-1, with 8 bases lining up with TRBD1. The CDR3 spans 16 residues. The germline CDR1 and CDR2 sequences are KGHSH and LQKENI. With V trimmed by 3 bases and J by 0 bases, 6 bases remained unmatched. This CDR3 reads CASSPGQGLMNTEAFF. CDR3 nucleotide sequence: TGTGCCAGCTCACCTGGACAGGGCCTAATGAACACTGAAGCTTTCTTT.

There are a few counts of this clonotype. CDR3 coding DNA: TGTGCCAGCAGCCCCAGTTACACTGAAGCTTTCTTT. This gives the protein CASSPSYTEAFF. The chain recombines TRBV5-5 with TRBJ1-1, with no clear D. The CDR3 covers 12 residues. CDR1 and CDR2 from the germline V gene are SGHKS and YYEKEE (reference sequence). V was clipped by 4 bases and J by 3 bases, with 7 bases between them.

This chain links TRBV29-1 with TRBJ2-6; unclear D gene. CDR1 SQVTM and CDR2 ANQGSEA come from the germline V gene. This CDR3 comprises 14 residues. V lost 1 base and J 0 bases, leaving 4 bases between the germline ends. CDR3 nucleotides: TGCAGCGTTGAAGGCGACTCTGGGGCCAACGTCCTGACTTTC. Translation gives CSVEGDSGANVLTF. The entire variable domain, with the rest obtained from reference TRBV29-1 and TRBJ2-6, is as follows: SAVISQKPSRDICQRGTSLTIQCQVDSQVTMMFWYRQQPGQSLTLIATANQGSEATYESGFVIDKFPISRPNLTFSTLTVSNMSPEDSSIYLCSVEGDSGANVLTFGAGSRLTVL.